This note documents a single T cell receptor (beta chain) sequence. The antigen remains unidentified. The data were taken from a study of cytomegalovirus exposure and HLA in healthy donors. Whole-study results and caveats: The authors later linked a missense DCLRE1C variant to TCR beta V- and J-gene trimming. The study listed approximately 160 cytomegalovirus-associated TCR beta chains. Sequence variants that were highly shared formed a cluster that was likely a sequencing artifact.

Amplification used 60 Vbeta primers and 13 Jbeta primers. Using immunoSEQ multiplex PCR, the repertoire was profiled, and TCRdb retains in-frame clones only, with some absent. The sample has about 210,000 clones, about four fifths seen once. The junction had 4 bases not matched to a gene; V was cut back by 4 bases and J by 1 base. This CDR3 has 15 residues. Germline CDR1 reads SGDLS; CDR2 reads YYNGEE. This TCR derives from a woman aged 50 to 60 in good health and CMV-seropositive. The V call is TRBV9, the J call TRBJ1-5, with TRBD1 matching 8 bases. Sample: PBMCs. The CDR3 nucleotides are TGTGCCAGCAGCTTGGGACAGGCGAGCAATCAGCCCCAGCATTTT. Its translation: CASSLGQASNQPQHF.